This is a list of T cell receptor beta chains from one sample in a study of Graves' ophthalmopathy and Graves' hyperthyroidism. One entry per CDR3 protein results from TCRdb running MiXCR on the multiplex PCR reads. Among 170,000 or so distinct CDR3 sequences, 30% to 45% were seen once, and the ten largest hold roughly 5.8%. Sequenced sample: peripheral blood. All receptors derive from a woman in her thirties or forties with Graves' ophthalmopathy. Both conserved end residues are part of each CDR3. A D gene is named only where the DNA matches it firmly. Size tells how often a clone was seen (once, few, many) or the class of an expanded clone, and some rows leave it out.

V	J	D	size	CDR3	DNA
TRBV28	TRBJ1-2	NA	many	CASSWGADYGYTF	TGTGCCAGCAGTTGGGGCGCCGACTATGGCTACACCTTC
TRBV28	TRBJ2-7	NA	many	CASSPTGYSSYEQYF	TGTGCCAGCAGCCCGACAGGCTACAGCTCCTACGAGCAGTACTTC
TRBV19	TRBJ2-7	TRBD1	many	CASSPTGTGAYEQYF	TGTGCCAGTAGTCCAACCGGGACAGGGGCCTACGAGCAGTACTTC
TRBV20-1	TRBJ2-7	NA	NA	CSASGETTYEQYF	TGCAGTGCTAGTGGCGAAACAACCTACGAGCAGTACTTC
TRBV12-3/TRBV12-4	TRBJ2-7	NA	NA	CASSRRRAQYF	TGTGCCAGCAGCCGTAGGAGGGCGCAGTACTTC
TRBV18	TRBJ2-7	NA	many	CASSPEGNEQYF	TGTGCCAGCTCACCAGAAGGCAACGAGCAGTACTTC
TRBV29-1	TRBJ2-7	NA	NA	CGVYGGASNEQYF	TGCGGAGTTTATGGAGGGGCTAGTAACGAGCAGTACTTC
TRBV29-1	TRBJ2-7	TRBD2	NA	CSVVTPMTSGSSYEQYF	TGCAGCGTTGTTACGCCAATGACTAGCGGGAGCTCCTACGAGCAGTACTTC
TRBV7-3	TRBJ2-7	TRBD2	many	CASSQGLAGTYEQYF	TGTGCCAGCAGCCAAGGGCTAGCGGGAACCTACGAGCAGTACTTC
TRBV4-1	TRBJ1-1	NA	many	CASSPQAGYTEAFF	TGCGCCAGCAGCCCACAGGCGGGGTACACTGAAGCTTTCTTT
TRBV28	TRBJ2-7	NA	NA	CASRPPGGWDEQYF	TGTGCCAGCAGACCCCCCGGGGGCTGGGACGAGCAGTACTTC
TRBV14	TRBJ1-2	NA	NA	CASSHLHTGSGGYTF	TGTGCCAGCAGCCATCTCCACACAGGATCGGGGGGCTACACCTTC
TRBV2	TRBJ1-2	NA	many	CASARQENYGYTF	TGTGCCAGCGCAAGACAGGAAAACTATGGCTACACCTTC
TRBV6-1	TRBJ2-7	NA	NA	CASSHQGNEQYF	TGTGCCAGCAGCCACCAAGGTAACGAGCAGTACTTC
TRBV12-3/TRBV12-4	TRBJ2-5	TRBD1	many	CASSFGQGRETQYF	TGTGCCAGCAGTTTTGGACAGGGACGGGAGACCCAGTACTTC
TRBV12-3/TRBV12-4	TRBJ2-2	TRBD1	many	CASTFRQGILELFF	TGTGCCAGCACCTTCAGACAGGGGATCCTGGAGCTGTTTTTT
TRBV19	TRBJ2-7	NA	many	CASSISGNSYEQYF	TGTGCCAGTAGTATCAGCGGAAACTCCTACGAGCAGTACTTC
TRBV27	TRBJ1-6	NA	NA	CASAGSYNSPLHF	TGTGCCAGCGCCGGCTCTTATAATTCACCCCTCCACTTT
TRBV10-3	TRBJ2-7	TRBD2	many	CAISGDPGRNYEQYF	TGTGCCATCAGTGGAGATCCCGGGAGGAACTACGAGCAGTACTTC
TRBV24-1	TRBJ2-7	TRBD1	NA	CATSDPGTGASYEQYF	TGTGCCACCAGTGACCCGGGGACAGGGGCCTCCTACGAGCAGTACTTC
TRBV6-2/TRBV6-3	TRBJ2-2	NA	many	CASSYNPGELFF	TGTGCCAGCAGTTACAATCCCGGGGAGCTGTTTTTT
TRBV13	TRBJ2-2	NA	NA	CASSLQRTGELFF	TGTGCCAGCAGCTTACAGCGGACCGGGGAGCTGTTTTTT
TRBV28	TRBJ2-7	NA	NA	CASRGRARHEQYF	TGTGCCAGCAGGGGACGAGCTCGCCACGAGCAGTACTTC
TRBV6-2/TRBV6-3	TRBJ2-2	NA	many	CASSITSTGELFF	TGTGCCAGCAGTATTACAAGCACCGGGGAGCTGTTTTTT
TRBV7-2	TRBJ1-1	NA	NA	CASSFRTATEAFF	TGTGCCAGCAGCTTTCGGACAGCCACTGAAGCTTTCTTT
TRBV12-3/TRBV12-4	TRBJ1-5	NA	NA	CASSLLGANQPQHF	TGTGCCAGCAGTTTGTTGGGGGCGAATCAGCCCCAGCATTTT
TRBV12-3/TRBV12-4	TRBJ1-2	NA	many	CASSLAPVGPRNYGYTF	TGTGCCAGCAGTTTGGCCCCCGTTGGCCCCCGCAACTATGGCTACACCTTC
TRBV12-3/TRBV12-4	TRBJ1-2	NA	many	CASSFNRFPNYGYTF	TGTGCCAGCAGTTTTAACAGATTTCCTAACTATGGCTACACCTTC
TRBV6-5	TRBJ2-7	TRBD2	many	CASTNSGRPYEQYF	TGTGCCAGCACCAATAGCGGGAGACCTTACGAGCAGTACTTC
TRBV27	TRBJ2-4	NA	many	CASSLSSPNRGIQYF	TGTGCCAGCAGTTTATCAAGCCCGAATCGGGGCATTCAGTACTTC
TRBV24-1	TRBJ2-5	NA	once	CATSDLGTEEETQYF	TGTGCCACCAGTGATTTGGGAACAGAAGAGGAGACCCAGTACTTC
TRBV27	TRBJ2-7	NA	many	CASSLSPGVAYEQYF	TGTGCCAGCAGTTTAAGTCCGGGAGTCGCCTACGAGCAGTACTTC
TRBV19	TRBJ1-2	NA	many	CASSPGETNYGYTF	TGTGCCAGTAGTCCTGGGGAAACTAACTATGGCTACACCTTC
TRBV5-1	TRBJ1-1	NA	NA	CASSLGWTEAFF	TGCGCCAGCAGCTTGGGCTGGACTGAAGCTTTCTTT
TRBV6-1	TRBJ1-1	TRBD1	many	CASKRDSTNTEAFF	TGTGCCAGCAAGAGGGACAGTACGAACACTGAAGCTTTCTTT
TRBV14	TRBJ1-1	NA	many	CASSQGNLREGEAFF	TGTGCCAGCAGCCAAGGGAATTTGAGGGAAGGTGAAGCTTTCTTT
TRBV28	TRBJ1-3	NA	NA	CASNEVSGNTIYF	TGTGCCAGCAACGAGGTCTCTGGAAACACCATATATTTT
TRBV2	TRBJ1-2	NA	many	CASVPVNYGYTF	TGTGCCAGCGTCCCGGTGAACTATGGCTACACCTTC
TRBV28	TRBJ2-7	NA	NA	CASSRDGSYERQYF	TGTGCCAGCAGTAGGGACGGCTCCTACGAGAGGCAGTACTTC
TRBV12-3/TRBV12-4	TRBJ1-1	NA	NA	CASSLQGTRNTEAFF	TGTGCCAGCAGTCTGCAGGGGACCCGGAACACTGAAGCTTTCTTT
TRBV11-3	TRBJ2-2	NA	NA	CASSFSAGDGELFF	TGTGCCAGCAGCTTTTCCGCCGGTGACGGGGAGCTGTTTTTT
TRBV6-1	TRBJ1-1	NA	NA	CASSAGWNTEAFF	TGTGCCAGCAGTGCAGGTTGGAACACTGAAGCTTTCTTT
TRBV12-3/TRBV12-4	TRBJ2-7	NA	NA	CASSLARGGTSYEQYF	TGTGCCAGCAGTTTAGCCCGTGGCGGGACCTCCTACGAGCAGTACTTC
TRBV10-3	TRBJ2-5	NA	many	CAIKGAGKETQYF	TGTGCCATCAAAGGCGCAGGGAAGGAGACCCAGTACTTC
TRBV9	TRBJ1-2	NA	many	CASSVLTANYGYTF	TGTGCCAGCAGCGTACTGACAGCGAACTATGGCTACACCTTC
TRBV12-5	TRBJ2-5	TRBD2	many	CASGPGTSDQETQYF	TGTGCTAGTGGTCCCGGGACTAGCGACCAAGAGACCCAGTACTTC
TRBV24-1	TRBJ2-7	NA	many	CATSDSVGGPYEQYF	TGTGCCACCAGTGATTCGGTTGGGGGCCCCTACGAGCAGTACTTC
TRBV2	TRBJ2-5	NA	NA	CASSERGGRGRGTQYF	TGTGCCAGCAGTGAAAGAGGTGGTCGGGGGCGCGGGACCCAGTACTTC
TRBV29-1	TRBJ1-1	NA	many	CSVGIGTEAFF	TGCAGCGTTGGAATAGGCACTGAAGCTTTCTTT